By its share, the clone carrying this T cell receptor (beta chain) is medium-sized. Antiretroviral therapy had run roughly three months, about 14 weeks, before follow-up blood collection. Whole blood was used without fractionation, so all unsorted peripheral T cells were included. Peripheral blood, roughly 2.4 ml, was drawn for RNA extraction. This sample is part of a study of HIV-infected patients and healthy controls. Reverse transcription used approximately 500 ng RNA and constant-region primers for alpha and beta. Alpha and beta chain libraries were made separately by chain-specific third strand synthesis with multiplexing indices. TCRdb itself ran the 5' RACE reads through MiXCR, one entry per CDR3 protein. The data show 5,700 or so distinct CDR3 sequences, 8.5% to 9% seen once. V shed 5 bases and J shed 7 bases, with 18 bases lying between them. Germline CDR1 reads SEHNR; CDR2 reads FQNEAQ (reference sequence). The CDR3 extends over 16 amino acids.

The receptor comes from an adult with HIV infection. Material: blood, obtained during antiretroviral therapy. V and J are TRBV7-9 and TRBJ1-6; D perhaps matches TRBD1 (5 bases). CDR3: CASSPSQGSGNSPLHF. CDR3 DNA sequence: TGTGCCAGCAGCCCGAGCCAGGGCTCAGGGAATTCACCCCTCCACTTT.